Only one count was recorded for the clone carrying this TCR beta chain. Its target is unknown. Germline assignment: CDR1 SGHRS and CDR2 YFSETQ. This CDR3 has 15 residues. V lost 1 base and J lost 2; bases outside the gene matches: 5. Data came from immunoSEQ multiplex PCR; TCRdb stores just in-frame clones and leaves some out. The table lists tens of thousands of clones, about 90% of them singletons, with 0.75% to 0.9% in the top ten. This entry comes from a study of OX40 agonist ivuxolimab in advanced cancers. Study-wide findings and caveats: The study found that CD8+ T cells averaged more expanded clones than CD4+. At 0.1 to 3.0 mg/kg and by week 6, CD4+ and CD8+ T cells in the blood had expanded clonally.

With autoimmune disease history or systemic immunosuppression, patients were excluded. The receptor's source is an adult with an advanced solid tumor such as melanoma, head and neck, liver or kidney cancer. The genes are TRBV5-1 and TRBJ2-7; the match to TRBD1 covers 8 bases. Sequencing was performed on CD4+ or CD8+ T cells sorted from blood, taken in a trial of the OX40 agonist ivuxolimab. CDR3 loop: CASSLLRTGTYEQYF. The CDR3 region has the DNA TGCGCCAGCAGCTTGTTACGGACAGGGACCTACGAGCAGTACTTC.